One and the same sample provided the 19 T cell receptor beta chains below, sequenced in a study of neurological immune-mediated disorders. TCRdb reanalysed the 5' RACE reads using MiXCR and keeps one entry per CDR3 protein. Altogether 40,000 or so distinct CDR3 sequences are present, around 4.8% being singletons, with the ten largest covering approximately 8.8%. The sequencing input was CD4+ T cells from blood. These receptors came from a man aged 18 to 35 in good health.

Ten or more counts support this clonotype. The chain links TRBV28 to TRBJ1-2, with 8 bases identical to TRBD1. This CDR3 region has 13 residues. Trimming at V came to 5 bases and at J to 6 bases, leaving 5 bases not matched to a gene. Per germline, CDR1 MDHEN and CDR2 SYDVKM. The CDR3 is CASSRDRNDGYTF. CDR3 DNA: TGTGCCAGCAGTCGGGACAGGAACGATGGCTACACCTTC.

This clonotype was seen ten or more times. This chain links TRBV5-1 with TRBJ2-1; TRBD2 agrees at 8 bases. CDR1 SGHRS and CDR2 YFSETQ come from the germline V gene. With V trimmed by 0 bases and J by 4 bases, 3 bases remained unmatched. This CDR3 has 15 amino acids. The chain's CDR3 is CASSLGGGSYNEQFF. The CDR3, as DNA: TGCGCCAGCAGCTTGGGCGGGGGGTCATACAATGAGCAGTTCTTC.

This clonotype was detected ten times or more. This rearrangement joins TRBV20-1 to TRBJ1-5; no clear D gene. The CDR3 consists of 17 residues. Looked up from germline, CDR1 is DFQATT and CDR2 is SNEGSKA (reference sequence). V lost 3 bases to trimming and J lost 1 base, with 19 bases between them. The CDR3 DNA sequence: TGCAGTGCTAGGGAGTCGCCGGACCCTTGGAGCAATCAGCCCCAGCATTTT. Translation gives CSARESPDPWSNQPQHF.

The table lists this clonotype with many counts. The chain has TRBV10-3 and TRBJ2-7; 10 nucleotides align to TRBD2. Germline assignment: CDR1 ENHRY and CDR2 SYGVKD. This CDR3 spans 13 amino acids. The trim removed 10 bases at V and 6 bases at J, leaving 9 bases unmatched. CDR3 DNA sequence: TGTGCCACCCAGAGCGGGGGGGCCGTCGAGCAGTACTTC. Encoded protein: CATQSGGAVEQYF.

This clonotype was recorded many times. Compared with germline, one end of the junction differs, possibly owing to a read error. The CDR3 DNA is TGTGCCACCAGCCCGATGAAGACAGCCGGGGAGCTGTTTTTT. This gives the protein CATSPMKTAGELFF. The chain uses TRBV14 and TRBJ2-2; tentative D call: TRBD1 (5 bases). CDR1 and CDR2 from the germline V gene are SGHDN and FVKESK. This CDR3 region has 14 residues.

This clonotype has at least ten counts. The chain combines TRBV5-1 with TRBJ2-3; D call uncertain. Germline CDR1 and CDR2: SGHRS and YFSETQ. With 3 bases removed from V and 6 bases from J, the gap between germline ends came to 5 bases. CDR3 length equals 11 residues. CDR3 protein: CASSSADTQYF. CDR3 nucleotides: TGCGCCAGCAGCTCGGCGGATACGCAGTATTTT.

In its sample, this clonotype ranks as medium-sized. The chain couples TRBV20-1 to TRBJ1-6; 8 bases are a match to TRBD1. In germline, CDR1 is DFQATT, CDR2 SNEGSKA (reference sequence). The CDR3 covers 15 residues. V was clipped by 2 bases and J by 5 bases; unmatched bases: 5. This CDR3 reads CSARSQGADNSPLHF. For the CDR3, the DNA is TGCAGTGCTAGAAGCCAGGGGGCGGATAATTCACCCCTCCACTTT.

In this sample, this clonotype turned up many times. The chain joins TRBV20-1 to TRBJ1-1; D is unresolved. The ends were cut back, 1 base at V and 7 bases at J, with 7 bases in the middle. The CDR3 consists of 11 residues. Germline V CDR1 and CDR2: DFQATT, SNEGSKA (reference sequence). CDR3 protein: CSARGAYEAFF. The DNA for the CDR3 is TGCAGTGCTAGAGGAGCTTATGAAGCTTTCTTT.

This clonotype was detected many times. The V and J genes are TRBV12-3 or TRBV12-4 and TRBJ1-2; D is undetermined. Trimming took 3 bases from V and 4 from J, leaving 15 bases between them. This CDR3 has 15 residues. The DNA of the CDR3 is TGTGCCAGCAGTTTTGCCGGGGTACGCAGCTATGGCTACACCTTC. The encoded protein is CASSFAGVRSYGYTF.

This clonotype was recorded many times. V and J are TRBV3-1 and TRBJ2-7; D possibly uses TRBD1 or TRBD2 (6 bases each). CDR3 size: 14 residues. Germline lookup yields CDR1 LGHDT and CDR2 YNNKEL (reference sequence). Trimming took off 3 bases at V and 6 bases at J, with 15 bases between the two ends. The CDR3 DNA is TGTGCCAGCAGCCATTATCAACAGGGAGGCGAGCAGTACTTC. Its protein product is CASSHYQQGGEQYF.

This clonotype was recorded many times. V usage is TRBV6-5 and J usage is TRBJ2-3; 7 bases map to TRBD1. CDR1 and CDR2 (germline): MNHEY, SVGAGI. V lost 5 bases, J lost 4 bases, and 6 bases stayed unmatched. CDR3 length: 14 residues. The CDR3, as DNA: TGTGCCAGCAGTCCACAGGGGCAGGCAGATACGCAGTATTTT. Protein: CASSPQGQADTQYF.

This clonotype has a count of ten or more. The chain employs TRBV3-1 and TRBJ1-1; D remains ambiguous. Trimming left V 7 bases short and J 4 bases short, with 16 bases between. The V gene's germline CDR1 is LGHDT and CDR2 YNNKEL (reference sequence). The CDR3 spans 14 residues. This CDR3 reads CASTLTSTGTEAFF. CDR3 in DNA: TGTGCCAGCACGCTTACCTCTACTGGCACTGAAGCTTTCTTT.

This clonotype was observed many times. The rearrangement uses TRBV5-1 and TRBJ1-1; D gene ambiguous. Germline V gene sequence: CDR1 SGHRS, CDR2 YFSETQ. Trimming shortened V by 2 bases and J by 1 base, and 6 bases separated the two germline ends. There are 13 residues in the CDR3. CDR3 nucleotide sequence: TGCGCCAGCAGCTTCATGTGGAACACTGAAGCTTTCTTT. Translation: CASSFMWNTEAFF.

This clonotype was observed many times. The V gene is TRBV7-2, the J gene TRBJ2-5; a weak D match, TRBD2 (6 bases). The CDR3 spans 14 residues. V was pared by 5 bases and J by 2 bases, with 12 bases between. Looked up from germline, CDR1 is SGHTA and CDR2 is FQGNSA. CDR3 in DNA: TGTGCCAGCAGCCCAGTGGCGGGACAAGAGACCCAGTACTTC. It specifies CASSPVAGQETQYF.

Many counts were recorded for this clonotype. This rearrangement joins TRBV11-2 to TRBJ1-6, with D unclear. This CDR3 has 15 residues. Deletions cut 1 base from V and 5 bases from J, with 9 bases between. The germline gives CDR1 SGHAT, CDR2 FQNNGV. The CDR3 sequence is CASSLGVRDNSPLHF. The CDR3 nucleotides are TGTGCCAGCAGCTTAGGTGTCAGAGATAATTCACCCCTCCACTTT.

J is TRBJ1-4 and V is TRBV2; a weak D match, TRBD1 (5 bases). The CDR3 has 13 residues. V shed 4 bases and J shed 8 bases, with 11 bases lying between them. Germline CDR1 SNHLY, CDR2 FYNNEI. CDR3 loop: CASSGRAREKLFF. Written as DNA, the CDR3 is TGTGCCAGCAGTGGCAGGGCTCGAGAAAAACTGTTTTTT.

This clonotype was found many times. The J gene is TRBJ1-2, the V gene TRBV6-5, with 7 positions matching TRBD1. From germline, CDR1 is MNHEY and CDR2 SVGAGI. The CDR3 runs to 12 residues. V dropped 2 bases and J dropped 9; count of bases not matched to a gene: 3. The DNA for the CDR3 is TGTGCCAGCAGTTACCCGGGACAGAGCTACACCTTC. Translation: CASSYPGQSYTF.

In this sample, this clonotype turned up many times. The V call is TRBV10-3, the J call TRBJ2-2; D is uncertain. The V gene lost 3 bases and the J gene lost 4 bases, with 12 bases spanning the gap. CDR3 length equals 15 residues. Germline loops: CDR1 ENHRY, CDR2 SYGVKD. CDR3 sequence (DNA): TGTGCCATCAGTGACCCGACAAGCAGCACCGGGGAGCTGTTTTTT. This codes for CAISDPTSSTGELFF.

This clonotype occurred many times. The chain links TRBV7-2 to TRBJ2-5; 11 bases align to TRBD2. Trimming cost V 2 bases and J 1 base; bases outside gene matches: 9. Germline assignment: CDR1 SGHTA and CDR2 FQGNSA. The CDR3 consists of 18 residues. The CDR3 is CASSLTLAGGTTQETQYF. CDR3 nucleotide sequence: TGTGCCAGCAGCTTAACCTTAGCGGGGGGGACTACCCAAGAGACCCAGTACTTC. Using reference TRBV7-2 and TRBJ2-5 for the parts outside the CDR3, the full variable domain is GAGVSQSPSNKVTEKGKDVELRCDPISGHTALYWYRQSLGQGLEFLIYFQGNSAPDKSGLPSDRFSAERTGGSVSTLTIQRTQQEDSAVYLCASSLTLAGGTTQETQYFGPGTRLLVL.